The source of this T cell receptor beta chain is a study of neurological immune-mediated disorders. This clonotype was counted many times. Its specificity is unknown. Each CDR3 protein is one row after TCRdb ran MiXCR on the 5' RACE reads. The table includes 45,000 to 60,000 distinct CDR3 sequences, around 4% detected once. Trimming removed 2 bases from V and 6 bases from J, with 13 bases in between. Germline V gives CDR1 MDHEN, CDR2 SYDVKM. The CDR3 covers 14 residues. Study-wide points: Levels of TCR clonal expansion peaked in HTLV-1-associated myelopathy and reached their lowest in multiple sclerosis, under those of healthy controls. Among 34 multiple sclerosis patients, 18 had repertoires that phylogenetic grouping placed in one related-CDR3 cluster, a possible signature. Because no CDR3 amino acid sequences were shared across subjects by expanded clones, private repertoires were suggested in all groups.

This rearrangement joins TRBV28 to TRBJ1-1; D remains ambiguous. The sample comprised PBMCs. The clonotype originates from a man aged 25-45 years with multiple sclerosis. Here the CDR3 reads CASSLDGRQPEAFF. The CDR3 bases are TGTGCCAGCAGTTTAGACGGGCGCCAACCTGAAGCTTTCTTT.